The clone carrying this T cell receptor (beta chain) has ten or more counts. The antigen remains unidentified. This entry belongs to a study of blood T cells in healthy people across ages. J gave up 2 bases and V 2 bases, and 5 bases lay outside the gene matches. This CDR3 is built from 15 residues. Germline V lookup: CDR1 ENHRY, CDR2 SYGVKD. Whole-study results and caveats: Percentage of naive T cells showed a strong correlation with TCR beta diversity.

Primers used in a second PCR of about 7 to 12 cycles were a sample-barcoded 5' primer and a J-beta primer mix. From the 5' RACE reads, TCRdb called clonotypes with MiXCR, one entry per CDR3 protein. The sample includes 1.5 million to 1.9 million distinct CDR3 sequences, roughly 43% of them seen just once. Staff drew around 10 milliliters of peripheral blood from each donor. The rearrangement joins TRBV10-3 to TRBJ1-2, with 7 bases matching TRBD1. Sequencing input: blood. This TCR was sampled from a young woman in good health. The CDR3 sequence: CAISERQGVNYGYTF. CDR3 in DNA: TGTGCCATCAGTGAGCGCCAGGGGGTAAACTATGGCTACACCTTC.